What follows describes a single T cell receptor beta chain. The CDR3 is 15 amino acids. Looked up from germline, CDR1 is DFQATT and CDR2 is SNEGSKA (reference sequence). This specimen belongs to a study of naive and memory T cell subsets. The beta constant-region primer was an equimolar mix of two oligonucleotides covering TRBC1 and TRBC2. The ligated cDNA underwent four PCR rounds using SP2 and nested alpha and beta constant-region primers. TCRdb re-called the UMI-ligation and nested PCR reads through MiXCR, storing one row per CDR3 protein. The sample has 100,000 to 150,000 distinct CDR3 sequences, 35% to 40% seen once.

The clonotype was recovered from a human donor in good health. The V call is TRBV20-1, the J call TRBJ2-1, with 9 bases fitting TRBD1. Sequencing was performed on central memory CD4+ T cells from blood. DNA of the CDR3: TGCAGCGTTGACTCTACCGGGACAGGGACCAATGAGCAGTTCTTC. This translates into CSVDSTGTGTNEQFF.